A single sample is the source of the 13 T cell receptor beta chains below, sequenced in a study of blood T cell repertoires in COVID-19. Method: immunoSEQ multiplex PCR; TCRdb's copy keeps in-frame clones and lacks some. This table has some 50,000 clones, approximately 88% appearing once. Sequenced sample: peripheral blood. The receptors derive from a man between 65 and 79 years old with acute or convalescent COVID-19.

The CDR3 spells CASSADRPGEKLFF. The CDR3 bases are TGTGCCAGCAGCGCGGACAGGCCGGGGGAAAAACTGTTTTTT. The chain uses TRBV5-4 and TRBJ1-4; 7 bases match TRBD1. After removal of 4 bases from V and 8 bases from J, the junction contained 8 bases not matched to a gene. Per the germline V gene, CDR1 is SGHNT and CDR2 is YYREEE (reference sequence). The CDR3 totals 14 residues.

The chain links TRBV10-3 to TRBJ1-1; D uncertain. In germline, CDR1 is ENHRY, CDR2 SYGVKD. This CDR3 contains 15 residues. Deletions cut 3 bases from V and 1 base from J, with 12 bases between. CDR3 residues: CAISDEVVGNTEAFF. The CDR3 DNA reads TGTGCCATCAGTGACGAGGTGGTAGGGAACACTGAAGCTTTCTTT.

The CDR3 DNA sequence: TGTGCCAGCAGCCCAGGGTACGGGGGTGACAATGAGCAGTTCTTC. Translated: CASSPGYGGDNEQFF. This chain uses TRBV7-9 with TRBJ2-1; D possibly corresponds to TRBD2 (6 bases). Germline V gene data show CDR1 as SEHNR and CDR2 as FQNEAQ (reference sequence). This CDR3 spans 15 amino acids. V was shortened by 5 bases and J by 5 bases, with 16 bases between the two germline ends.

The V and J genes are TRBV18 and TRBJ2-7, with D perhaps TRBD2 (6 bases). The CDR3 is 14 amino acids. Trimming shortened V by 6 bases and J by 5 bases, and 17 bases separated the two germline ends. CDR1 and CDR2 from the germline V gene are KGHSH and LQKENI. CDR3 nucleotides: TGTGCCAGCTCCTGGGACTCAACCATCAACGAGCAGTACTTC. Its protein product is CASSWDSTINEQYF.

The chain is built from TRBV11-2 and TRBJ1-4; 7 bases are a match to TRBD1. Germline values: CDR1 SGHAT, CDR2 FQNNGV. Germline trimming cut 5 bases from V and 8 bases from J; bases unmatched to any gene: 8. This CDR3 region has 14 residues. The CDR3 sequence is CASSPDRVDEKLFF. CDR3 nucleotides: TGTGCCAGCAGCCCTGACAGGGTAGACGAAAAACTGTTTTTT.

For the CDR3, the DNA is TGTGCCACTCGAGGGGGAGTCGCGACAGATACGCAGTATTTT. The encoded protein is CATRGGVATDTQYF. The V gene is TRBV27, the J gene TRBJ2-3, with TRBD1 as a possible D gene (6 bases). CDR1 and CDR2 (germline): MNHEY, SMNVEV (reference sequence). CDR3 length equals 14 residues. V gave up 10 bases and J gave up 3 bases, with 17 bases separating them.

This clone was seen more than once but under ten times. This sequence joins TRBV27 and TRBJ2-7; the match to TRBD1 covers 8 bases. J was trimmed by 5 bases and V by 8 bases; bases with no gene match: 23. CDR1 is MNHEY, CDR2 SMNVEV, per germline (reference sequence). This CDR3 contains 18 residues. The CDR3 bases are TGTGCCAGCCACTTCGGCCCCGAACCGGGACAGGCCCCCCACGAGCAGTACTTC. Protein sequence: CASHFGPEPGQAPHEQYF.

The V call is TRBV12-3 or TRBV12-4, the J call TRBJ1-1; D gene unclear. The V gene lost 7 bases and the J gene lost 3 bases, with 12 bases spanning the gap. The CDR3 sequence is 13 residues long. The CDR3 DNA sequence: TGTGCCAGCACCCCGGTCCGGGACACTGAAGCTTTCTTT. Its translation: CASTPVRDTEAFF.

The chain carries TRBV6-5 and TRBJ2-1; D might be TRBD2 (6 bases). CDR1 MNHEY and CDR2 SVGAGI come from the germline V gene. V lost 0 bases to trimming and J lost 1 base, with 10 bases between them. The CDR3 spans 16 residues. CDR3 DNA sequence: TGTGCCAGCAGTTACTCGAAGGCGGGGTCCTACAATGAGCAGTTCTTC. Protein sequence: CASSYSKAGSYNEQFF.

This clone was counted once. The rearrangement joins TRBV3-1 (or the pseudogene TRBV3-2) to TRBJ1-1; D gene ambiguous. CDR1 LGHDT and CDR2 YNNKEL come from the germline V gene (reference sequence). This CDR3 has 13 amino acids. V was clipped by 3 bases and J by 1 base, with 6 bases between them. CDR3 DNA: TGTGCCAGCAGCCAGAGGAGGAACACTGAAGCTTTCTTT. It specifies CASSQRRNTEAFF.

The rearrangement links TRBV7-9 to TRBJ1-4; 9 nucleotides match TRBD1. V shed 7 bases, J shed 6 bases, and the junction held 9 bases outside the gene matches. CDR1 is SEHNR, CDR2 FQNEAQ, per germline (reference sequence). The CDR3 spans 15 residues. The DNA of the CDR3 is TGTGCCAGCAACGGACAGGGGCTTCGAGATGAAAAACTGTTTTTT. This sequence encodes CASNGQGLRDEKLFF.

CDR3 sequence: CASSLDGDGYTF. CDR3 nucleotide sequence: TGCGCCAGCAGCTTGGACGGTGATGGCTACACCTTC. The chain uses TRBV5-1 and TRBJ1-2; D remains ambiguous. This CDR3 is 12 amino acids long. The V gene lost 0 bases and the J gene lost 6 bases, with 6 bases spanning the gap. Germline V gene sequence: CDR1 SGHRS, CDR2 YFSETQ. Together with reference TRBV5-1 and TRBJ1-2, the CDR3 gives the full variable domain: KAGVTQTPRYLIKTRGQQVTLSCSPISGHRSVSWYQQTPGQGLQFLFEYFSETQRNKGNFPGRFSGRQFSNSRSEMNVSTLELGDSALYLCASSLDGDGYTFGSGTRLTVV.

The chain employs TRBV6-2 or TRBV6-3 and TRBJ2-1, with 13 bases lining up with TRBD2. V trimming: 6 bases; J trimming: 13 bases; junction bases outside the gene matches: 9. The CDR3 is 14 amino acids. CDR1 and CDR2 (germline): MNHEY, SVGEGT. CDR3 sequence reads: CASSLGLAGVRQFF. The CDR3 region has the DNA TGTGCCAGCAGCCTAGGACTAGCGGGAGTACGACAGTTCTTC.